The 7 T cell receptor beta chains in this list originate from one sample, sequenced in a study of T cell responses to AZD1222 COVID-19 vaccine. Some clones are missing from TCRdb's copy, which holds only in-frame ones; the method was immunoSEQ multiplex PCR. The table shows about 84,000 clones, with 85% to 90% occurring only once. The input for sequencing was peripheral blood, taken on day 0 of AZD1222 vaccination. These receptors originate from an adult in good health.

This clone was recorded once. The V gene is TRBV7-3, the J gene TRBJ2-5, with a tentative D call TRBD1 (6 bases). The CDR3 covers 13 residues. Germline CDR1 is SGHTA and CDR2 is FQGTGA. Trimming left V 5 bases short and J 3 bases short, with 10 bases between. This CDR3 reads CASSLNREETQYF. The CDR3 coding sequence is TGTGCCAGCAGCCTAAACAGGGAAGAGACCCAGTACTTC.

V is TRBV24-1 and J is TRBJ2-3, with TRBD2 identical over 8 bases. Losses at the gene ends were 5 bases for V and 0 bases for J; bases not matched to a gene: 3. The V gene's germline CDR1 is KGHDR and CDR2 SFDVKD. The CDR3 consists of 15 residues. CDR3 amino acids: CATSGPSGSTDTQYF. CDR3 DNA: TGTGCCACCAGTGGACCTAGCGGGAGCACAGATACGCAGTATTTT.

The chain links TRBV19 to TRBJ1-3; 9 bases agree with TRBD1. Germline V gene sequence: CDR1 LNHDA, CDR2 SQIVND (reference sequence). The CDR3 extends over 16 amino acids. V gave up 3 bases and J gave up 0 bases; unmatched junction bases: 3. The DNA for the CDR3 is TGTGCCAGTAGTATTGGACAGGGGATCTCTGGAAACACCATATATTTT. As protein: CASSIGQGISGNTIYF. Full variable domain (rest looked up from reference TRBV19 and TRBJ1-3): DGGITQSPKYLFRKEGQNVTLSCEQNLNHDAMYWYRQDPGQGLRLIYYSQIVNDFQKGDIAEGYSVSREKKESFPLTVTSAQKNPTAFYLCASSIGQGISGNTIYFGEGSWLTVV.

This clone was counted only a few times. V usage is TRBV20-1 and J usage is TRBJ1-5; no clear D. V gave up 4 bases and J gave up 4 bases, with 8 bases separating them. CDR3 size: 12 residues. Per the germline V gene, CDR1 is DFQATT and CDR2 is SNEGSKA (reference sequence). The CDR3 is CSATDGNQPQHF. The CDR3 nucleotides read TGCAGTGCTACTGACGGGAATCAGCCCCAGCATTTT.

The CDR3 bases are TGTGCCCGGTACGGAGGCAGGGATGGCTACACCTTC. Translation gives CARYGGRDGYTF. The rearrangement joins TRBV7-2 to TRBJ1-2; maybe TRBD1 (5 bases). This CDR3 is 12 amino acids long. Germline V gives CDR1 SGHTA, CDR2 FQGNSA. Trimming left V 11 bases short and J 6 bases short, with 16 bases between.

The chain has TRBV7-3 and TRBJ2-1; D is unresolved. The CDR3 is made up of 13 amino acids. Trimming shortened V by 3 bases and J by 5 bases, and 8 bases separated the two germline ends. From germline, CDR1 is SGHTA and CDR2 FQGTGA. In DNA, the CDR3 is TGTGCCAGCAGCTTTTACCGAGACAATGAGCAGTTCTTC. Its protein is CASSFYRDNEQFF. Together with reference TRBV7-3 and TRBJ2-1, the CDR3 gives the full variable domain: GAGVSQTPSNKVTEKGKYVELRCDPISGHTALYWYRQSLGQGPEFLIYFQGTGAADDSGLPNDRFFAVRPEGSVSTLKIQRTERGDSAVYLCASSFYRDNEQFFGPGTRLTVL.

The rearrangement joins TRBV5-4 to TRBJ1-1; a weak D match, TRBD1 (6 bases). V shed 2 bases and J shed 8 bases, with 19 bases lying between them. This CDR3 has 15 residues. Germline CDR1 is SGHNT and CDR2 is YYREEE (reference sequence). The CDR3 spells CASSFSGGRLAEAFF. CDR3 in DNA: TGTGCCAGCAGCTTTTCTGGGGGGCGCCTTGCCGAAGCTTTCTTT.